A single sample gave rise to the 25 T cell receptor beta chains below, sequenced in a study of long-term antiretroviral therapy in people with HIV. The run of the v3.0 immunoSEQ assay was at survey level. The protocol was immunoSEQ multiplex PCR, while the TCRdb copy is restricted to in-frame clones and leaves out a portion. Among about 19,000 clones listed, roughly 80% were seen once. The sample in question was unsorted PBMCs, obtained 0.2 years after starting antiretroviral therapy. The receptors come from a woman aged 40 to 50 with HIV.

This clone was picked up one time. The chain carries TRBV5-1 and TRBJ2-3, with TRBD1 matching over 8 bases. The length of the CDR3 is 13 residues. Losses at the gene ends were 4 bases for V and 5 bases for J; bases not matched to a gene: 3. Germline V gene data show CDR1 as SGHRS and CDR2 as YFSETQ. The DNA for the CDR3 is TGCGCCAGCAGCCTACAGGGGGAAGATACGCAGTATTTT. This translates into CASSLQGEDTQYF.

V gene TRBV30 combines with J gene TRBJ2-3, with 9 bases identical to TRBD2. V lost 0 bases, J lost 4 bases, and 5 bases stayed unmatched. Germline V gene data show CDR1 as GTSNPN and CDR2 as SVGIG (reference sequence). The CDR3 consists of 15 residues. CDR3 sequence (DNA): TGTGCCTGGAGTGTTGGGACTAGCCGGGCAGATACGCAGTATTTT. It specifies CAWSVGTSRADTQYF.

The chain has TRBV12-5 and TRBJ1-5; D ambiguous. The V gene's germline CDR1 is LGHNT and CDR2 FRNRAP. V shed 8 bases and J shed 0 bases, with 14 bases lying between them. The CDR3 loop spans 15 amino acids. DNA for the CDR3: TGTGCTAGTAGCCCCCCAGGTTATAGCAATCAGCCCCAGCATTTT. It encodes CASSPPGYSNQPQHF. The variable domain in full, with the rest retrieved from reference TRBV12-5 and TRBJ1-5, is DARVTQTPRHKVTEMGQEVTMRCQPILGHNTVFWYRQTMMQGLELLAYFRNRAPLDDSGMPKDRFSAEMPDATLATLKIQPSEPRDSAVYFCASSPPGYSNQPQHFGDGTRLSIL.

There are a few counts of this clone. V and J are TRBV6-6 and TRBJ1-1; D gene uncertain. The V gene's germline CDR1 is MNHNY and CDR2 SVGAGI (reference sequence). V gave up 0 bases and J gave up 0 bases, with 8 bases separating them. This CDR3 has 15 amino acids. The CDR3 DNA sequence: TGTGCCAGCAGTTACTCGGACGGGCTGAACACTGAAGCTTTCTTT. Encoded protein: CASSYSDGLNTEAFF.

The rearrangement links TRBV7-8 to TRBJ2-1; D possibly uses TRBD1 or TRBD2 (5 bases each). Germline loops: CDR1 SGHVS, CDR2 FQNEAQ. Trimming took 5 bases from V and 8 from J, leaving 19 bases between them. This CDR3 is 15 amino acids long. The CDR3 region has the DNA TGTGCCAGCAGCCGCCTTCGGGGCGTATTGGATGAGCAGTTCTTC. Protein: CASSRLRGVLDEQFF.

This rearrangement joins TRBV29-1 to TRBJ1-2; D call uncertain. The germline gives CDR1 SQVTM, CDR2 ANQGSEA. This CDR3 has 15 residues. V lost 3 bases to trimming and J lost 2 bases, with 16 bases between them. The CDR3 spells CSVDSTLGLNYGYTF. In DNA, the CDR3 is TGCAGCGTTGATTCTACGCTGGGCCTAAACTATGGCTACACCTTC. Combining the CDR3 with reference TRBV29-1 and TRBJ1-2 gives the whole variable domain SAVISQKPSRDICQRGTSLTIQCQVDSQVTMMFWYRQQPGQSLTLIATANQGSEATYESGFVIDKFPISRPNLTFSTLTVSNMSPEDSSIYLCSVDSTLGLNYGYTFGSGTRLTVV.

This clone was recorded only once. The DNA for the CDR3 is TGTGCCAGTAGTTACAGAAACTCCTACGAGCAGTACTTC. It translates to CASSYRNSYEQYF. The rearrangement uses TRBV19 and TRBJ2-7; no clear D. The length of the CDR3 is 13 residues. The ends were cut back, 5 bases at V and 0 bases at J, with 8 bases in the middle. Germline V gene data show CDR1 as LNHDA and CDR2 as SQIVND (reference sequence).

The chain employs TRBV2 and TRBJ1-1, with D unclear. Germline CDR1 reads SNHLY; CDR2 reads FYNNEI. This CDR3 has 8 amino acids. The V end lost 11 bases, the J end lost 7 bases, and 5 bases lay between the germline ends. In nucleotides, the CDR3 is TGTGCCGTGGGTGAAGCTTTCTTT. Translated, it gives CAVGEAFF.

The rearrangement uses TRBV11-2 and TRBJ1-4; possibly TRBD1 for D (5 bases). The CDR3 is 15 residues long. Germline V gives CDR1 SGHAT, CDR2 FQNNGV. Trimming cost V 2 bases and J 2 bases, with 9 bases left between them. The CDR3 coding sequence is TGTGCCAGCAGCTTAATAGGGGTTACTAATGAAAAACTGTTTTTT. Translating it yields CASSLIGVTNEKLFF.

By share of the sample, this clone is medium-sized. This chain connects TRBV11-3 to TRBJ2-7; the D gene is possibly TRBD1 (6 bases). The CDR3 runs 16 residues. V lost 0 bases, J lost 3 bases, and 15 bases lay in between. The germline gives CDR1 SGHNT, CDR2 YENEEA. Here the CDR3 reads CASSLDSTGIYYEQYF. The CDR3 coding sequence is TGTGCCAGCAGCTTAGACAGTACAGGGATCTACTACGAGCAGTACTTC.

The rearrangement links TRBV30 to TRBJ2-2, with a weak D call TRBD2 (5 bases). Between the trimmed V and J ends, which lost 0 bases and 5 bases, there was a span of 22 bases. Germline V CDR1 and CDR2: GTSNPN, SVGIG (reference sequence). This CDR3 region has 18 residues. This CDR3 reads CAWSVLPWGASVTGELFF. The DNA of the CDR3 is TGTGCCTGGAGTGTACTCCCCTGGGGAGCTTCTGTGACCGGGGAGCTGTTTTTT.

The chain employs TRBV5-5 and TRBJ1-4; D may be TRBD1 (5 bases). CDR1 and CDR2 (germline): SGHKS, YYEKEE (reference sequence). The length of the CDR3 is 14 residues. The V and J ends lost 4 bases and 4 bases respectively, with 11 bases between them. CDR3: CASSVGHVNEKLFF. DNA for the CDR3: TGTGCCAGCAGCGTTGGACACGTTAATGAAAAACTGTTTTTT.

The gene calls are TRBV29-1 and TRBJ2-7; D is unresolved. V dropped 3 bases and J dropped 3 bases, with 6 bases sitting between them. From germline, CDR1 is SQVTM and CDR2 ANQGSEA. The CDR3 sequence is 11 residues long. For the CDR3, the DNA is TGCAGCGTTGAGAAGGACTACGAGCAGTACTTC. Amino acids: CSVEKDYEQYF.

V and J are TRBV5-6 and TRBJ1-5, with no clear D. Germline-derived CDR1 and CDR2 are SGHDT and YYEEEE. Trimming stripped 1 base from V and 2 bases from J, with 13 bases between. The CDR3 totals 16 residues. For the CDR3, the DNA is TGTGCCAGCAGCTTGATCACCCTCGGGGGCAATCAGCCCCAGCATTTT. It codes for CASSLITLGGNQPQHF. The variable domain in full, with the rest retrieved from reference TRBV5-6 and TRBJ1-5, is DAGVTQSPTHLIKTRGQQVTLRCSPKSGHDTVSWYQQALGQGPQFIFQYYEEEERQRGNFPDRFSGHQFPNYSSELNVNALLLGDSALYLCASSLITLGGNQPQHFGDGTRLSIL.

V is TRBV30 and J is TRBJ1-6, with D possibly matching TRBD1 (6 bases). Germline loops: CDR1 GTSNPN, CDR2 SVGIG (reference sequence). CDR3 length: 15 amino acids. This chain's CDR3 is CAYGQRSSYNSPLHF. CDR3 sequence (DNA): TGTGCTTATGGACAGAGGAGCTCCTATAATTCACCCCTCCACTTT.

The CDR3: CATSSLTSEAFF. As DNA, the CDR3 is TGTGCCACCAGCAGTCTGACATCTGAAGCTTTCTTT. This chain joins TRBV15 and TRBJ1-1, with D hard to call. V was pared by 3 bases and J by 6 bases, with 8 bases between. Germline lookup yields CDR1 LNHNV and CDR2 YYDKDF (reference sequence). CDR3 length equals 12 residues.

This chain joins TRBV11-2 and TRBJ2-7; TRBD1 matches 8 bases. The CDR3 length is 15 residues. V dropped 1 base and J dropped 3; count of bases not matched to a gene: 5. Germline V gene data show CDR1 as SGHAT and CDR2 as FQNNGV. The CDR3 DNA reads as TGTGCCAGCAGCTTAGGAGCCACAGGGGGCTACGAGCAGTACTTC. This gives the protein CASSLGATGGYEQYF.

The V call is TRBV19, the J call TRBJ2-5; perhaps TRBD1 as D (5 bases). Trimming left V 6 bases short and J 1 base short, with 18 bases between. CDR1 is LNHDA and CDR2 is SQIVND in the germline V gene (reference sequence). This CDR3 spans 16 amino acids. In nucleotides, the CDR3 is TGTGCCAGTAGAAGAGGACAAATGCATATCCAAGAGACCCAGTACTTC. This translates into CASRRGQMHIQETQYF.

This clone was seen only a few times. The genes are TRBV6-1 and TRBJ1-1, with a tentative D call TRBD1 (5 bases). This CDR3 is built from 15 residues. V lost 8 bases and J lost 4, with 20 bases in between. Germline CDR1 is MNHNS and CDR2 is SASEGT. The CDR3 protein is CASHSGQPGGTEAFF. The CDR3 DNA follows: TGTGCCAGCCATTCGGGGCAGCCTGGAGGCACTGAAGCTTTCTTT.

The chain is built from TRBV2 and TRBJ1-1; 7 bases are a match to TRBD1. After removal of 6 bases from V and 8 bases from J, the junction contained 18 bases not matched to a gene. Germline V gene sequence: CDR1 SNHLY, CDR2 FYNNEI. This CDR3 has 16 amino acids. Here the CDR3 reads CASSDIVYRGTLEAFF. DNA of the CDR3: TGTGCCAGCAGCGATATAGTATACAGGGGAACCCTGGAAGCTTTCTTT. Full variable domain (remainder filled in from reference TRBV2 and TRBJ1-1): EPEVTQTPSHQVTQMGQEVILRCVPISNHLYFYWYRQILGQKVEFLVSFYNNEISEKSEIFDDQFSVERPDGSNFTLKIRSTKLEDSAMYFCASSDIVYRGTLEAFFGQGTRLTVV.

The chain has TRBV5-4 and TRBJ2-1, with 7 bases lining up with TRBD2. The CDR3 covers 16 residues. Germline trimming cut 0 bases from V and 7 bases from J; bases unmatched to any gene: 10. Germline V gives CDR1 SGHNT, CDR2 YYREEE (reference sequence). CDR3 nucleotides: TGTGCCAGCAGCTTGGCTGGCAGGGAGGGAGGGAATGAGCAGTTCTTC. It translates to CASSLAGREGGNEQFF.

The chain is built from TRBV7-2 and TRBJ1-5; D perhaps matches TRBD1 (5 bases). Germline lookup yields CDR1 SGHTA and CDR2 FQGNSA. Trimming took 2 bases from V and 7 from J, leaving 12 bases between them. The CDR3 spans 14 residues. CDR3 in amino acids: CASSLRPGRQPQHF. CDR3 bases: TGTGCCAGCAGCTTAAGGCCAGGGAGGCAGCCCCAGCATTTT.

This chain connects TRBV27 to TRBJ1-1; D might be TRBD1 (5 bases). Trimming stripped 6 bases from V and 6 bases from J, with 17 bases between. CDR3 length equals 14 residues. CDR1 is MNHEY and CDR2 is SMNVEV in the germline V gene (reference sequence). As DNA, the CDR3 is TGTGCCAGCAGGGGGGTGTTGAGTGGGGCTGAAGCTTTCTTT. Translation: CASRGVLSGAEAFF.

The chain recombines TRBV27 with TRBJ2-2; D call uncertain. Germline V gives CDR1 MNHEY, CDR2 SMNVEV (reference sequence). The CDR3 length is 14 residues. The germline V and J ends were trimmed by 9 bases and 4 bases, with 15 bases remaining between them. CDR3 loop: CASRWTPSTGELFF. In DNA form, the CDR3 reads TGTGCCAGTAGGTGGACCCCGAGCACCGGGGAGCTGTTTTTT.

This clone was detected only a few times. CDR3 sequence reads: CASSGPTYEQYF. The CDR3 nucleotides read TGTGCCAGCAGTGGGCCGACCTACGAGCAGTACTTC. The V call is TRBV27, the J call TRBJ2-7; no clear D gene. V was pared by 5 bases and J by 2 bases, with 7 bases between. There are 12 residues in the CDR3. Per the germline V gene, CDR1 is MNHEY and CDR2 is SMNVEV (reference sequence).